The rows below give T cell receptor beta chains drawn from one sample of a study of T cell responses to AZD1222 COVID-19 vaccine. Data came from immunoSEQ multiplex PCR; TCRdb stores just in-frame clones and leaves some out. The sample consists of around 150,000 clones, roughly 92% of them appearing once. The input for sequencing was peripheral blood, taken 28 days after the second AZD1222 dose. The receptors originated from an adult who received the AZD1222 COVID-19 vaccine. Each CDR3 is given without its conserved first and last residue.

v_gene | CDR3aa
TRBV5-1 | ASREGTYEQY
TRBV3-1/TRBV3-2 | ASSQDGLAGAFYEQY
TRBV2 | ASLASGPYEQY
TRBV3-1/TRBV3-2 | ASSQDGLAPGTDTQY
TRBV6-5 | ASSSGGLNTEAF
TRBV18 | ASSPGQGNIGGYT
TRBV5-6 | ASRRGRERTEAF
TRBV10-2 | ASTPKVYSNQPQH
TRBV13 | ASSLLGEKLF
TRBV12-5 | ASGLGPAVGVQETQY
TRBV18 | ASSPVGKGDTEAF
TRBV6-5 | ASTRQGKDQPQH
TRBV12-3/TRBV12-4 | ASSFGGNTIY
TRBV7-2 | ASSSDRVQPQH
TRBV3-1/TRBV3-2 | ASSLLGTSGSTDTQY
TRBV28 | ASSRVGTLNTGELF
TRBV30 | AWRGQRESDEQY
TRBV7-7 | ASSPGLAGEYNEQF
TRBV25-1 | ASSAGGGYT
TRBV11-3 | ASSERNNEQF
TRBV30 | AWRLGGLNTEAF
TRBV4-3 | ASSQGQLPGGYGYT
TRBV2 | ASSDEGSNQPQH
TRBV28 | ASSLIQGAGSYEQY
TRBV14 | ASSQDGGVSTDTQY
TRBV6-2/TRBV6-3 | ASSYGQAYGYT
TRBV28 | ASSFGGKGYT
TRBV4-1 | ASSQVGVFNEQF
TRBV5-1 | ASSLAAGEQPQH
TRBV27 | ASSPRGGGPRGYT
TRBV7-6 | ASSANRGSGNTIY